This T cell receptor (beta chain) was sequenced in a study of beta chain features in type 1 diabetes. Trimming pared 7 bases from V and 3 bases from J, leaving 16 bases between. The CDR3 extends over 16 amino acids. Looked up from germline, CDR1 is MNHNY and CDR2 is SVGAGI (reference sequence). The isolated RNA, all of it, was reverse transcribed, so expressed TCRB transcripts were what got sequenced. Libraries were prepared by immunoSEQ multiplex PCR; TCRdb keeps only in-frame clonotypes and omits some of them. Among 310,000 or so clones listed, under 8.5% were seen once. This receptor was identified in a young woman in good health. Sequencing used central memory CD4+ T cells from blood. The chain carries TRBV6-6 and TRBJ2-6; D is undetermined. The CDR3 DNA follows: TGTGCCAGCACTCCTCTGGGGTTCGGTGGGGCCAACGTCCTGACTTTC. It specifies CASTPLGFGGANVLTF.